The present T cell receptor (beta chain) was sequenced within a study of human T cells and chemical hapten exposure. Overall study results and limits: Counts of TCRs above 1 in 1000 frequency stayed unchanged with DPC sensitization.

Time point given: pre-sensitization, week 0. Treatment defined: therapeutic diphenylcyclopropenone sensitization with weekly scalp DPC. TCRdb redid the calling of the RACE reads with MiXCR, one entry per CDR3 protein. The sample has more than 100,000 distinct CDR3 sequences; 13% are singletons. As concerns this clonotype: No antigen is known for it.

Specimen: whole blood, collected in connection with sensitization to the hapten diphenylcyclopropenone (DPC). This receptor was obtained from a woman aged 18-30 years with alopecia areata. Some clones in this sample may be carry-over from other donors' samples.

The CDR3 DNA follows: TGTGCCAGCAGTTTTCGGTCTGCAGGGGTCAACGGCTACACCTTC. It translates to CASSFRSAGVNGYTF. The J gene is TRBJ1-2, the V gene TRBV27; maybe TRBD1 (6 bases). The CDR3 is made up of 15 amino acids. Germline assignment: CDR1 MNHEY and CDR2 SMNVEV (reference sequence). The V and J ends lost 3 bases and 8 bases respectively, with 19 bases between them.